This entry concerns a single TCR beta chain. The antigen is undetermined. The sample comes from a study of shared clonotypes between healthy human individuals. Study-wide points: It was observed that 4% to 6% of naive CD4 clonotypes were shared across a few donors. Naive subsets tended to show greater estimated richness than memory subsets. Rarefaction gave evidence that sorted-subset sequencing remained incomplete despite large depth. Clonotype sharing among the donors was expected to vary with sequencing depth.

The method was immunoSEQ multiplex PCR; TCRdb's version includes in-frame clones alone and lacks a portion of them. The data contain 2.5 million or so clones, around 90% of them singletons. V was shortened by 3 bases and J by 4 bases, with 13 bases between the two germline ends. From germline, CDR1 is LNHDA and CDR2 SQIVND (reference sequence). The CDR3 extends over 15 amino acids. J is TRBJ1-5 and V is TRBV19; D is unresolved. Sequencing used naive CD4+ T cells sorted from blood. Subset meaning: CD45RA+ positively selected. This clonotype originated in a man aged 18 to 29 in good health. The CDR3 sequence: CASSISAQINQPQHF. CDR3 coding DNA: TGTGCCAGTAGTATTAGCGCACAGATTAATCAGCCCCAGCATTTT.